The 32 T cell receptor beta chains below all came from one sample that was sequenced in a study of cytomegalovirus exposure and HLA in healthy donors. Both 60 Vbeta primers and 13 Jbeta primers went into the PCR. Only in-frame clones appear in the TCRdb table, and some are missing; sequencing was by immunoSEQ multiplex PCR. The sample lists roughly 150,000 clones, 73% occurring once. The specimen sequenced was PBMCs. The receptors were sampled from a woman between 18 and 30 years old in good health and CMV-seropositive.

The gene calls are TRBV11-3 and TRBJ2-3; 9 bases are shared with TRBD1. The V gene's germline CDR1 is SGHNT and CDR2 YENEEA. This CDR3 has 15 amino acids. V lost 4 bases to trimming and J lost 3 bases; unmatched junction nucleotides: 5. CDR3 residues: CASSSGQGITDTQYF. The DNA for the CDR3 is TGTGCCAGCAGCTCAGGACAGGGGATAACAGATACGCAGTATTTT.

In this sample, this clone turned up a few times. This sequence joins TRBV6-1 and TRBJ2-7; the D gene is possibly TRBD2 (5 bases). The ends were cut back, 8 bases at V and 2 bases at J, with 13 bases in the middle. CDR3 length: 13 amino acids. CDR1 and CDR2 from the germline V gene are MNHNS and SASEGT. This CDR3 is CASYSSDTYEQYF. CDR3 in DNA: TGTGCCAGCTACAGTAGCGACACCTACGAGCAGTACTTC.

This clone was seen a handful of times. This chain uses TRBV9 with TRBJ1-1; TRBD1 agrees at 7 bases. Germline CDR1 reads SGDLS; CDR2 reads YYNGEE. Unmatched junction bases numbered 12, after V lost 4 bases and J lost 6 bases. The CDR3 totals 15 residues. CDR3 sequence (DNA): TGTGCCAGCAGCCCGAGGGGTGAGGGGGCTCCTGAAGCTTTCTTT. The encoded protein is CASSPRGEGAPEAFF.

The V call is TRBV18, the J call TRBJ2-3; 8 nucleotides match TRBD2. The J segment lost 1 base and the V segment lost 1 base, leaving 1 base of the junction unmatched. Looked up from germline, CDR1 is KGHSH and CDR2 is LQKENI. The CDR3 covers 15 residues. CDR3: CASSPRSGGTDTQYF. CDR3 sequence (DNA): TGTGCCAGCTCACCACGTAGCGGGGGCACAGATACGCAGTATTTT. The variable domain in full, with the rest retrieved from reference TRBV18 and TRBJ2-3, is NAGVMQNPRHLVRRRGQEARLRCSPMKGHSHVYWYRQLPEEGLKFMVYLQKENIIDESGMPKERFSAEFPKEGPSILRIQQVVRGDSAAYFCASSPRSGGTDTQYFGPGTRLTVL.

The chain carries TRBV5-5 and TRBJ2-2; 11 bases match TRBD2. J lost 1 base, V lost 4 bases, and 6 bases had no gene match. The germline V gene encodes CDR1 SGHKS and CDR2 YYEKEE (reference sequence). CDR3 length equals 17 residues. Here the CDR3 reads CASSAGLAGGNTGELFF. In nucleotides, the CDR3 is TGTGCCAGCAGCGCCGGTCTAGCGGGGGGGAACACCGGGGAGCTGTTTTTT.

Only a few counts were recorded for this clone. One end of the junction varies from germline; a read error may be responsible. The V and J genes are TRBV6-5 and TRBJ1-1; D is uncertain. The CDR3 runs 14 residues. CDR1 and CDR2 from the germline V gene are MNHEY and SVGAGI. CDR3 DNA: TGTGCCAGCAGATACTCGGCAGGCAACACTGAAGCTTTCTTT. Its protein is CASRYSAGNTEAFF.

V and J are TRBV7-3 and TRBJ2-5; possibly TRBD2 for D (5 bases). Germline CDR1 reads SGHTA; CDR2 reads FQGTGA. V dropped 5 bases and J dropped 1 base, with 14 bases sitting between them. The length of the CDR3 is 15 residues. The CDR3 spells CASSPLGGSQETQYF. The CDR3 DNA reads TGTGCCAGCAGCCCGCTAGGAGGATCCCAAGAGACCCAGTACTTC.

The V call is TRBV11-2, the J call TRBJ2-2, with a weak D call TRBD2 (5 bases). The CDR3 spans 14 residues. Trimming removed 2 bases at V and 6 bases at J, with 10 bases between. Germline values: CDR1 SGHAT, CDR2 FQNNGV. CDR3 protein: CASSLYWEPGELFF. CDR3 nucleotides: TGTGCCAGCAGCTTATATTGGGAGCCCGGGGAGCTGTTTTTT. The whole variable domain, filled in from reference TRBV11-2 and TRBJ2-2, reads EAGVAQSPRYKIIEKRQSVAFWCNPISGHATLYWYQQILGQGPKLLIQFQNNGVVDDSQLPKDRFSAERLKGVDSTLKIQPAKLEDSAVYLCASSLYWEPGELFFGEGSRLTVL.

CDR3 amino acids: CASRHNRGTYEQYF. CDR3 coding DNA: TGTGCCAGCAGACACAACAGGGGAACCTACGAGCAGTACTTC. The rearrangement uses TRBV7-9 and TRBJ2-7; 7 bases line up with TRBD1. The CDR3 runs to 14 residues. V lost 6 bases to trimming and J lost 2 bases; unmatched junction nucleotides: 7. Germline V gives CDR1 SEHNR, CDR2 FQNEAQ (reference sequence). Full variable domain (remainder filled in from reference TRBV7-9 and TRBJ2-7): DTGVSQNPRHKITKRGQNVTFRCDPISEHNRLYWYRQTLGQGPEFLTYFQNEAQLEKSRLLSDRFSAERPKGSFSTLEIQRTEQGDSAMYLCASRHNRGTYEQYFGPGTRLTVT.

V is TRBV7-9 and J is TRBJ2-3; a possible D gene is TRBD2 (6 bases). From germline, CDR1 is SEHNR and CDR2 FQNEAQ (reference sequence). The length of the CDR3 is 14 residues. Between the trimmed V and J ends, which lost 1 base and 10 bases, there was a span of 15 bases. The CDR3 DNA sequence: TGTGCCAGCAGCTTAGACAGCCCTGGGAGGCCGCAGTATTTT. This sequence encodes CASSLDSPGRPQYF.

This chain uses TRBV6-4 with TRBJ2-2; a weak D match, TRBD2 (5 bases). Germline V gene sequence: CDR1 MRHNA, CDR2 SNTAGT. This CDR3 spans 15 amino acids. Trimming pared 3 bases from V and 3 bases from J, leaving 11 bases between. The CDR3 loop reads CASSETSIDTGELFF. In DNA, the CDR3 is TGTGCCAGCAGTGAAACTAGTATTGACACCGGGGAGCTGTTTTTT.

The gene calls are TRBV7-2 and TRBJ1-1; D is ambiguous. Germline CDR1 is SGHTA and CDR2 is FQGNSA. This CDR3 has 13 amino acids. V was pared by 5 bases and J by 7 bases, with 14 bases between. The CDR3 DNA sequence: TGTGCCAGCAGCCCACGTGTCGGGGTTGAAGCTTTCTTT. It translates to CASSPRVGVEAFF. The full variable domain, in which reference TRBV7-2 and TRBJ1-1 provide the parts outside the CDR3, is GAGVSQSPSNKVTEKGKDVELRCDPISGHTALYWYRQSLGQGLEFLIYFQGNSAPDKSGLPSDRFSAERTGGSVSTLTIQRTQQEDSAVYLCASSPRVGVEAFFGQGTRLTVV.

The chain combines TRBV2 with TRBJ2-5; D uncertain. V lost 8 bases to trimming and J lost 1 base, with 11 bases between them. The germline gives CDR1 SNHLY, CDR2 FYNNEI. The CDR3 loop spans 13 amino acids. The CDR3 region is CASALGGQETQYF. CDR3 sequence (DNA): TGTGCCAGCGCGCTAGGCGGCCAAGAGACCCAGTACTTC.

The CDR3 DNA reads TGTGCCAGCAGCTTCGCCGGGACTAACCAAGAGACCCAGTACTTC. Translating it yields CASSFAGTNQETQYF. The V call is TRBV7-3, the J call TRBJ2-5; TRBD2 agrees at 7 bases. V lost 3 bases, J lost 0 bases, and 4 bases stayed unmatched. This CDR3 region has 15 residues. Germline V lookup: CDR1 SGHTA, CDR2 FQGTGA.

This clone was found once. This sequence joins TRBV9 and TRBJ1-2; no reliable D call. Per the germline V gene, CDR1 is SGDLS and CDR2 is YYNGEE. V was cut by 0 bases and J by 7 bases, with 10 bases left in between. CDR3 length equals 13 residues. The CDR3 region is CASSVGDSRGYTF. CDR3 nucleotides: TGTGCCAGCAGCGTAGGAGACTCCCGTGGCTACACCTTC.

The chain joins TRBV6-5 to TRBJ2-1; 9 positions agree with TRBD2. V dropped 4 bases and J dropped 3; count of bases not matched to a gene: 4. Germline V gives CDR1 MNHEY, CDR2 SVGAGI. This CDR3 spans 15 amino acids. As DNA, the CDR3 is TGTGCCAGCAGTTCCGGACTAGCGTACTACAATGAGCAGTTCTTC. This sequence encodes CASSSGLAYYNEQFF.

This clone has just one count. Since the CDR3 does not end with the conserved phenylalanine or tryptophan, this likely comes from a read error. Because the CDR3's place on the DNA is in doubt, the DNA is left out and the CDR3 is given as listed by TCRdb. The genes are TRBV7-4 and TRBJ1-3. The CDR3 length equals 11 residues, ends included. In germline, CDR1 is SGHVT, CDR2 SQSDAQ. The CDR3 reads CASSWGGRGGK.

V usage is TRBV19 and J usage is TRBJ2-7, with D perhaps TRBD1 (6 bases). V gave up 10 bases and J gave up 3 bases, with 19 bases separating them. CDR1 is LNHDA, CDR2 SQIVND, per germline (reference sequence). The CDR3 sequence is 14 residues long. The DNA of the CDR3 is TGTGCCACCTCGCCCAGGGGATTTAGCTACGAGCAGTACTTC. The encoded protein is CATSPRGFSYEQYF.

Only one count was recorded for this clone. As DNA, the CDR3 is TGTGCCTGGGGCATGGGGGGTTACGAGCAGTACTTC. Encoded protein: CAWGMGGYEQYF. V is TRBV30 and J is TRBJ2-7, with a weak D call TRBD2 (6 bases). The CDR3 covers 12 residues. V lost 5 bases to trimming and J lost 4 bases, with 12 bases between them. In germline, CDR1 is GTSNPN, CDR2 SVGIG (reference sequence).

Here the CDR3 DNA reads TGTGCCAGCAGCCAGGATCAACGTGATGAAAAACTGTTTTTT. It is translated as CASSQDQRDEKLFF. The rearrangement links TRBV5-4 to TRBJ1-4; D is unresolved. This CDR3 is built from 14 residues. CDR1 and CDR2 from the germline V gene are SGHNT and YYREEE (reference sequence). V lost 4 bases and J 6 bases, leaving 13 bases between the germline ends. Looking up the rest from reference TRBV5-4 and TRBJ1-4 gives the full variable domain: ETGVTQSPTHLIKTRGQQVTLRCSSQSGHNTVSWYQQALGQGPQFIFQYYREEENGRGNFPPRFSGLQFPNYSSELNVNALELDDSALYLCASSQDQRDEKLFFGSGTQLSVL.

This chain connects TRBV11-2 to TRBJ2-6; the D gene is possibly TRBD1 (5 bases). The CDR3 has 15 residues. Looked up from germline, CDR1 is SGHAT and CDR2 is FQNNGV. The V end was cut by 5 bases, the J end by 1 base, with 9 bases between. CDR3 coding DNA: TGTGCCAGCAGCCCTCAGGGTTCTGGGGCCAACGTCCTGACTTTC. The encoded protein is CASSPQGSGANVLTF. The variable domain in full, completed from reference TRBV11-2 and TRBJ2-6, reads EAGVAQSPRYKIIEKRQSVAFWCNPISGHATLYWYQQILGQGPKLLIQFQNNGVVDDSQLPKDRFSAERLKGVDSTLKIQPAKLEDSAVYLCASSPQGSGANVLTFGAGSRLTVL.

This clone was recorded only once. This rearrangement joins TRBV13 to TRBJ1-1; tentative D call: TRBD1 (5 bases). V lost 7 bases and J 1 base, leaving 10 bases between the germline ends. The CDR3 length is 13 residues. CDR1 and CDR2 from the germline V gene are PRHDT and FYEKMQ (reference sequence). Written as DNA, the CDR3 is TGTGCCAGCAATACGGACAAGAACACTGAAGCTTTCTTT. Its translation: CASNTDKNTEAFF.

The chain uses TRBV11-2 and TRBJ2-3; D gene ambiguous. Trimming cost V 1 base and J 2 bases, with 10 bases left between them. Germline CDR1 SGHAT, CDR2 FQNNGV. This CDR3 has 15 amino acids. The CDR3 DNA sequence: TGTGCCAGCAGCTTAGGGCTGAATCCCACAGATACGCAGTATTTT. This sequence encodes CASSLGLNPTDTQYF.

The chain joins TRBV2 to TRBJ2-4, with D maybe TRBD1 (6 bases). V was shortened by 4 bases and J by 8 bases, with 6 bases between the two germline ends. Germline values: CDR1 SNHLY, CDR2 FYNNEI. The CDR3 contains 11 residues. This CDR3 reads CASSGTDIQYF. DNA for the CDR3: TGTGCCAGCAGTGGGACAGACATTCAGTACTTC.

The CDR3 sequence is CASSLIAGSNSPLHF. The CDR3 nucleotides are TGTGCCAGCAGCTTAATTGCAGGATCCAATTCACCCCTCCACTTT. The gene calls are TRBV7-3 and TRBJ1-6; no clear D. V shed 1 base and J shed 7 bases, with 11 bases lying between them. Germline CDR1 and CDR2: SGHTA and FQGTGA. This CDR3 has 15 amino acids.

The rearrangement links TRBV4-3 to TRBJ2-7; D possibly corresponds to TRBD2 (5 bases). CDR1 is LGHNA, CDR2 YSLEER, per germline. V lost 0 bases to trimming and J lost 4 bases, with 13 bases between them. The CDR3 is made up of 15 amino acids. In DNA form, the CDR3 reads TGCGCCAGCAGCCAAGATCGGGATTCCCGATACGAGCAGTACTTC. Translating it yields CASSQDRDSRYEQYF.

This chain links TRBV7-3 with TRBJ2-1; TRBD2 agrees at 10 bases. Trimming cost V 0 bases and J 9 bases; bases outside gene matches: 5. CDR3 length equals 15 residues. The germline gives CDR1 SGHTA, CDR2 FQGTGA. The CDR3 is CASSLTGTSAGEQFF. CDR3 nucleotides: TGTGCCAGCAGCTTAACCGGGACTAGCGCCGGTGAGCAGTTCTTC. Drawing the rest from reference TRBV7-3 and TRBJ2-1, the complete variable domain is GAGVSQTPSNKVTEKGKYVELRCDPISGHTALYWYRQSLGQGPEFLIYFQGTGAADDSGLPNDRFFAVRPEGSVSTLKIQRTERGDSAVYLCASSLTGTSAGEQFFGPGTRLTVL.

This clone was seen only a few times. The V gene is TRBV29-1, the J gene TRBJ1-2; weak D call: TRBD1 (5 bases). The CDR3 is made up of 14 amino acids. Trimming removed 1 base at V and 4 bases at J, with 13 bases between. Germline V gene data show CDR1 as SQVTM and CDR2 as ANQGSEA. CDR3 region: CSVEVRTGSYGYTF. CDR3 DNA: TGCAGCGTTGAAGTACGTACAGGAAGCTATGGCTACACCTTC.

This chain links TRBV2 with TRBJ2-2, with D uncertain. Trimming took 4 bases from V and 0 from J, leaving 9 bases between them. Germline CDR1 SNHLY, CDR2 FYNNEI. The CDR3 runs 15 residues. CDR3 residues: CASSGPRSNTGELFF. For the CDR3, the DNA is TGTGCCAGCAGTGGGCCACGTTCGAACACCGGGGAGCTGTTTTTT.

This rearrangement joins TRBV2 to TRBJ2-6, with no clear D. The CDR3 is 15 amino acids. Germline CDR1 SNHLY, CDR2 FYNNEI. Trimming pared 3 bases from V and 0 bases from J, leaving 6 bases between. Here the CDR3 DNA reads TGTGCCAGCAGTGATCCCAGCTCTGGGGCCAACGTCCTGACTTTC. Amino acids: CASSDPSSGANVLTF.

This clone was seen just once. The rearrangement joins TRBV5-6 to TRBJ2-3; D unresolved. The length of the CDR3 is 15 residues. Germline CDR1 reads SGHDT; CDR2 reads YYEEEE. Trimming stripped 0 bases from V and 5 bases from J, with 13 bases between. Here the CDR3 reads CASSLAPGLGDTQYF. CDR3 DNA: TGTGCCAGCAGCTTGGCCCCCGGGTTGGGAGATACGCAGTATTTT.

The chain has TRBV4-3 and TRBJ2-1; a possible D gene is TRBD2 (6 bases). Between the trimmed V and J ends, which lost 1 base and 3 bases, there was a span of 10 bases. This CDR3 is 15 amino acids long. The V gene's germline CDR1 is LGHNA and CDR2 YSLEER. The chain's CDR3 is CASSQGGDFYNEQFF. The CDR3 DNA sequence: TGCGCCAGCAGCCAAGGCGGGGACTTCTACAATGAGCAGTTCTTC.